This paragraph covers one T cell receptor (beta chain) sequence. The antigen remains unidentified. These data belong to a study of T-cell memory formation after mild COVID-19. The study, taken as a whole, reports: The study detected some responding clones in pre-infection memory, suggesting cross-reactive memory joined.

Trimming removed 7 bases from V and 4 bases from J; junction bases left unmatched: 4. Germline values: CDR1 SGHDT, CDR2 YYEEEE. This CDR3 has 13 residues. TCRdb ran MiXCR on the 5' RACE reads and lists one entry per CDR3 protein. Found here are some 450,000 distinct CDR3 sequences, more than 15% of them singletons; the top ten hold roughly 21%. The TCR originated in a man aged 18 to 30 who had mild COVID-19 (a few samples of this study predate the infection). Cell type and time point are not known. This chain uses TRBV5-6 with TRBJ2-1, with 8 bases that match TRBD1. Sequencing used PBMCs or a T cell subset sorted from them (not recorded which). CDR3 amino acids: CASARQGYNEQFF. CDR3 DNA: TGTGCCAGCGCCAGACAGGGGTACAATGAGCAGTTCTTC.